The T cell receptor beta chain described here comes from a study of breast tumors, draining lymph nodes, adjacent tissues. General study results and limits: Tumors had less TCR diversity than lymph nodes, more than nontumor tissue. Findings are consistent with lymph node origin and intratumoral expansion of most tumor T cells.

V lost 5 bases to trimming and J lost 6 bases, with 26 bases between them. Germline CDR1 and CDR2: DFQATT and SNEGSKA (reference sequence). There are 17 residues in the CDR3. A single record per CDR3 protein comes from TCRdb applying MiXCR to the multiplex PCR reads. The sample has about 180,000 distinct CDR3 sequences, around a third seen once; the top ten hold 3% to 4.5%. Samples came from axillary lymph nodes draining the breast cancer. This clonotype was counted at least ten times. What it binds is unknown. The chain uses TRBV20-1 and TRBJ1-5; D is perhaps TRBD1 (6 bases). The TCR comes from a female donor with breast cancer. Some clones in this sample may be carry-over from other donors' samples. The sequencing input was axillary lymph node tissue. The CDR3 sequence is CSAPTAGVSVIVQPQHF. The CDR3 DNA is TGCAGTGCTCCGACAGCAGGGGTTTCGGTTATCGTTCAGCCCCAGCATTTT.